Sequencing of this T cell receptor (beta chain) was carried out in a study of blood T cell repertoires in COVID-19. Profiled with immunoSEQ multiplex PCR; TCRdb holds only in-frame clones, not every one. This sample has tens of thousands of clones, with approximately 83% found just once. This clone appeared once. The sequence was collected from a man older than 75 with COVID-19, enrolled during active disease. Sequences were obtained from peripheral blood.

The CDR3, as DNA: TGCGCCAGTTCTAACCGGGACAGGGGTGAAAAACTGTTTTTT. Protein: CASSNRDRGEKLFF. J is TRBJ1-4 and V is TRBV4-1, with TRBD1 matching over 10 bases. V lost 9 bases and J lost 7; bases outside the gene matches: 8. The CDR3 is 14 amino acids. The germline V gene encodes CDR1 MGHRA and CDR2 YSYEKL.